This T cell receptor beta chain appears in the sequencing data of a study of identical twins (dated by TCRdb to about 2016). Broadly, across the study: To test whether fetal clonotypes persist, this study deep-sequenced TCR alpha and beta repertoires from monozygotic twins, from unrelated adults of various ages, and from cord blood. To rule out contamination, replicate twin experiments were performed at different times with different library preparation protocols. The research as a whole found: Compared with coincidental sharing between unrelated individuals, out-of-frame TCR alpha sequences shared between twins showed an excess of sequences with low generation probability. Abundant cord blood beta clonotypes had fewer insertions, young adult naive repertoires showed a similar but weaker trend, and memory repertoires showed no such trend. In beta out-of-frame sequences, excess twin sharing was weaker, because having fewer shared sequences lowered the signal-to-noise ratio. Because the same donors could not be followed over many years, conclusions were based on cross-sectional statistical analysis. Recombination models systematically underestimated out-of-frame TCR alpha sharing in monozygotic twins but agreed with sharing between unrelated individuals. Invariant T cells such as MAIT and iNKT could partly confound zero-insertion analyses, although diverse VJ usage argued against such confounding for most clonotypes.

The germline ends are 17 bases apart after V is trimmed by 11 bases and J by 4 bases. CDR1 and CDR2 are drawn from the germline V gene: SNHLY, FYNNEI. The CDR3, cysteine through phenylalanine, is 14 amino acids long. Of all the DNA, just the CDR3 is kept, 42 bases in frame from base 1. As concerns this clonotype: Its target antigen remains unknown. Nothing much larger sits one base from this clone, and base qualities are not available.

Libraries came from 5' RACE. The data were produced on an Illumina HiSeq 2000. A universal primer binding site was added through template switching, and the final cDNA carried a unique molecular identifier so that TCR cDNA molecules could be counted accurately. First-strand cDNA for TCR alpha and beta chains was synthesized from specific primers in the conserved constant-segment region. To control for contamination, every cDNA library carried two barcodes: a SMART-Mk sample barcode plus Illumina barcodes. TruSeq adapter sequences, together with Illumina sample barcodes, were added in two successive PCR steps. Sequencing of the TCR alpha and beta cDNA libraries was done on the Illumina HiSeq platform using custom primers. The authors' analysis ran thus. Unique molecular identifiers were extracted from raw reads with MiGEC, and CDR3 positions were determined with MiXCR. Recombination models were inferred per individual with the repgenHMM and IGoR tools using an EM algorithm. The analysis of shared clonotypes was done with the tcR package in R, with sharing normalized by the product of cloneset sizes. To study raw recombination free of thymic and clonal selection effects, out-of-frame nonproductive sequences were analyzed. The public sequencing data were trimmed at Q25 with fastp and processed into clonotypes with MiXCR by TCRdb, which kept only in-frame beta chains. Each CDR3 protein appears once, grouped with its most common genes and DNA. These V and J calls rely on TCRdb rather than the paper's analysis. The sample records approximately 600,000 distinct CDR3 sequences, roughly 7.1% of which are singletons. The top ten clonotypes cover less than 2% of the sample.

Only healthy Caucasian donors were included. The twin cohort comprised three pairs of female monozygotic twins, all aged roughly 18 to 30 years. The RNA used for TCR libraries was isolated from peripheral blood mononuclear cells. These data were also reused for a study on yellow fever vaccine responses in identical twins. As described in the second report: The authors reported that the T cell response to vaccination in identical twins appeared partly convergent and partly personalized. In identical twins, the study followed T cell clones that responded to the vaccine with precision.

The rearrangement combines TRBV2 with TRBJ2-2; the D gene could be either TRBD1 or TRBD2, each agreeing at 6 bases. The sample comprised PBMCs. The receptor was isolated from a woman between 18 and 29 years old in good health. The DNA reads TGTGCCGGGAAAGGGGGGCTGATCACCGGGGAGCTGTTTTTT. This translates into CAGKGGLITGELFF. When the CDR3 is completed using the reference TRBV2 and TRBJ2-2 genes on either side, the full variable domain is EPEVTQTPSHQVTQMGQEVILRCVPISNHLYFYWYRQILGQKVEFLVSFYNNEISEKSEIFDDQFSVERPDGSNFTLKIRSTKLEDSAMYFCAGKGGLITGELFFGEGSRLTVL.